These 27 T cell receptor beta chains originate from one sample sequenced in a study of blood T cell repertoires in COVID-19 (dated by TCRdb to the early 2020s). Libraries were made using the immunoSEQ multiplex PCR assay. This immuneACCESS table, as held by TCRdb, lists in-frame sequences with V and J called but not all clones. Of the missing ones, under half trace to an unresolved V gene in checked studies; the others have no known cause. For this sample the table gives roughly 310,000 clones, of which about 92% were detected only once. Around 2.5% of the sample rests with the top ten. Sequenced sample: PBMCs or T cells enriched from blood (not recorded which). The receptors originated from a man aged 55 to 69 who had recovered from COVID-19.

This sequence joins TRBV7-6 and TRBJ2-5, with a possible D match to TRBD2 (5 bases). V lost 1 base to trimming and J lost 1 base, with 13 bases between them. CDR1 is SGHVS and CDR2 is FNYEAQ in the germline V gene. The length of the CDR3 is 16 residues. CDR3 bases: TGTGCCAGCAGCTTAGGAGGTGACTACATCCAAGAGACCCAGTACTTC. Residues: CASSLGGDYIQETQYF.

The CDR3 sequence: CASGTYSGNTIYF. In DNA, the CDR3 is TGTGCCAGCGGGACTTACTCTGGAAACACCATATATTTT. This chain links TRBV12-3 or TRBV12-4 with TRBJ1-3, with a weak D call TRBD1 (5 bases). V was clipped by 8 bases and J by 0 bases, with 8 bases between them. The CDR3 sequence is 13 residues long.

The chain is built from TRBV18 and TRBJ2-7; TRBD2 aligns across 9 bases. The CDR3 spans 19 residues. Germline assignment: CDR1 KGHSH and CDR2 LQKENI. The V segment lost 3 bases and the J segment 2 bases; nucleotides outside the gene matches: 17. Here the CDR3 DNA reads TGTGCCAGCTCACCTCTCCGGGGCTCTAGCGGGGAAAAGGCCTACGAGCAGTACTTC. Amino acids: CASSPLRGSSGEKAYEQYF.

This rearrangement joins TRBV29-1 to TRBJ1-1, with D possibly TRBD1 on 6 matching bases. Germline V gives CDR1 SQVTM, CDR2 ANQGSEA. The CDR3 has 13 residues. V was shortened by 7 bases and J by 2 bases, with 14 bases between the two germline ends. The CDR3: CSGWGQGNTEAFF. CDR3 coding DNA: TGCAGCGGCTGGGGACAAGGAAACACTGAAGCTTTCTTT.

This clone has just one count. This sequence joins TRBV18 and TRBJ1-2, with D possibly matching TRBD1 (6 bases). The CDR3 contains 16 residues. V was trimmed by 3 bases and J by 0 bases, leaving 14 bases between them. Looked up from germline, CDR1 is KGHSH and CDR2 is LQKENI. The CDR3 bases are TGTGCCAGCTCACCCTCCAAGGGGGTTGCTAACTATGGCTACACCTTC. Amino acids: CASSPSKGVANYGYTF.

This clone was observed a handful of times. J is TRBJ1-5 and V is TRBV19; D remains unclear. In germline, CDR1 is LNHDA, CDR2 SQIVND (reference sequence). Between the trimmed V and J ends, which lost 3 bases and 0 bases, there was a span of 9 bases. The CDR3 extends over 15 amino acids. CDR3 loop: CASSMYINSNQPQHF. The CDR3 DNA reads TGTGCCAGTAGTATGTACATTAATAGCAATCAGCCCCAGCATTTT.

J is TRBJ2-3 and V is TRBV7-3; TRBD2 aligns across 9 bases. CDR3 length: 16 amino acids. J gave up 3 bases and V 2 bases, and 6 bases lay outside the gene matches. Germline CDR1 is SGHTA and CDR2 is FQGTGA. The CDR3, as DNA: TGTGCCAGCAGCTTATACGGCGGGAGGGCAACAGATACGCAGTATTTT. Encoded protein: CASSLYGGRATDTQYF.

The chain combines TRBV7-9 with TRBJ1-6, with TRBD1 matching 9 bases. This CDR3 is 15 amino acids long. The germline V gene encodes CDR1 SEHNR and CDR2 FQNEAQ (reference sequence). Trimming at V came to 4 bases and at J to 7 bases, leaving 5 bases not matched to a gene. In nucleotides, the CDR3 is TGTGCCAGCAGCTCAGTTGGGACAGGGAATTCACCCCTCCACTTT. It codes for CASSSVGTGNSPLHF. The full variable domain, its missing parts supplied by reference TRBV7-9 and TRBJ1-6, is DTGVSQNPRHKITKRGQNVTFRCDPISEHNRLYWYRQTLGQGPEFLTYFQNEAQLEKSRLLSDRFSAERPKGSFSTLEIQRTEQGDSAMYLCASSSVGTGNSPLHFGNGTRLTVT.

This chain connects TRBV2 to TRBJ2-7; TRBD1 might be the D (6 bases). This CDR3 has 14 residues. V dropped 8 bases and J dropped 1 base, with 15 bases sitting between them. Germline V gene lookup returns CDR1 SNHLY and CDR2 FYNNEI. CDR3 in amino acids: CASDRNRASYEQYF. For the CDR3, the DNA is TGTGCCAGCGACCGAAACAGGGCGTCCTACGAGCAGTACTTC.

The J gene is TRBJ1-4, the V gene TRBV19, with D hard to call. The CDR3 sequence is 15 residues long. CDR1 is LNHDA and CDR2 is SQIVND in the germline V gene (reference sequence). V was cut by 7 bases and J by 6 bases, with 18 bases left in between. CDR3 sequence: CASNPRIGDHEKLFF. The CDR3 nucleotides are TGTGCCAGTAACCCGAGGATCGGGGATCATGAAAAACTGTTTTTT. Full variable domain (rest looked up from reference TRBV19 and TRBJ1-4): DGGITQSPKYLFRKEGQNVTLSCEQNLNHDAMYWYRQDPGQGLRLIYYSQIVNDFQKGDIAEGYSVSREKKESFPLTVTSAQKNPTAFYLCASNPRIGDHEKLFFGSGTQLSVL.

This clone was counted only a few times. The CDR3 coding sequence is TGTGCCAGTAGTATAACGGGGTCCTATGGCTACACCTTC. Encoded protein: CASSITGSYGYTF. This chain links TRBV19 with TRBJ1-2; D unresolved. V gave up 2 bases and J gave up 4 bases, with 8 bases separating them. The CDR3 consists of 13 residues. Looked up from germline, CDR1 is LNHDA and CDR2 is SQIVND (reference sequence). Drawing the rest from reference TRBV19 and TRBJ1-2, the complete variable domain is DGGITQSPKYLFRKEGQNVTLSCEQNLNHDAMYWYRQDPGQGLRLIYYSQIVNDFQKGDIAEGYSVSREKKESFPLTVTSAQKNPTAFYLCASSITGSYGYTFGSGTRLTVV.

The V call is TRBV6-6, the J call TRBJ2-1; 10 bases agree with TRBD2. There are 16 residues in the CDR3. The J segment lost 2 bases and the V segment lost 5 bases, leaving 6 bases of the junction unmatched. Germline CDR1 and CDR2: MNHNY and SVGAGI (reference sequence). DNA for the CDR3: TGTGCCAGCAGTCAATTAGCGGGAGGCCCCTACAATGAGCAGTTCTTC. Translated, it gives CASSQLAGGPYNEQFF.

V usage is TRBV6-5 and J usage is TRBJ1-5; 7 bases align to TRBD1. The germline V gene encodes CDR1 MNHEY and CDR2 SVGAGI. V gave up 6 bases and J gave up 4 bases; unmatched junction bases: 9. This CDR3 has 15 amino acids. CDR3 sequence reads: CASRDTGVVNQPQHF. The CDR3 coding sequence is TGTGCCAGCAGAGATACAGGGGTAGTGAATCAGCCCCAGCATTTT.

V is TRBV6-5 and J is TRBJ2-7; 11 nucleotides line up with TRBD1. CDR1 is MNHEY and CDR2 is SVGAGI in the germline V gene. The CDR3 runs 15 residues. Losses at the gene ends were 9 bases for V and 3 bases for J; bases not matched to a gene: 10. CDR3 region: CASKGDRGSYYEQYF. The CDR3 bases are TGTGCCAGTAAGGGGGACAGGGGGAGCTACTACGAGCAGTACTTC.

This clone was seen a handful of times. CDR3 bases: TGTGCCAGCAGCTACGGACAGGGATACTACGAGCAGTACTTC. This translates into CASSYGQGYYEQYF. The V gene is TRBV7-8, the J gene TRBJ2-7, with 8 bases aligning to TRBD1. Trimming removed 4 bases from V and 3 bases from J; junction bases left unmatched: 5. Germline CDR1 and CDR2: SGHVS and FQNEAQ. The CDR3 is 14 amino acids.

The chain has TRBV6-5 and TRBJ1-1; TRBD1 matches 9 bases. Germline V gene lookup returns CDR1 MNHEY and CDR2 SVGAGI. CDR3 length: 14 amino acids. Germline trimming cut 5 bases from V and 5 bases from J; bases unmatched to any gene: 6. The CDR3: CASSPTGGRTEAFF. For the CDR3, the DNA is TGTGCCAGCAGTCCCACAGGGGGCCGGACTGAAGCTTTCTTT.

This clone was found a few times. The chain combines TRBV2 with TRBJ2-1; perhaps TRBD1 as D (5 bases). V was cut by 5 bases and J by 6 bases, with 14 bases left in between. Germline assignment: CDR1 SNHLY and CDR2 FYNNEI. The CDR3 has 14 amino acids. Here the CDR3 DNA reads TGTGCCAGCAGTTACCAGGGAAGGAGCAATGAGCAGTTCTTC. Its protein product is CASSYQGRSNEQFF. The entire variable domain, with the rest obtained from reference TRBV2 and TRBJ2-1, is as follows: EPEVTQTPSHQVTQMGQEVILRCVPISNHLYFYWYRQILGQKVEFLVSFYNNEISEKSEIFDDQFSVERPDGSNFTLKIRSTKLEDSAMYFCASSYQGRSNEQFFGPGTRLTVL.

The chain carries TRBV24-1 and TRBJ2-2; 11 bases map to TRBD1. From germline, CDR1 is KGHDR and CDR2 SFDVKD. Unmatched junction bases numbered 3, after V lost 10 bases and J lost 6 bases. The CDR3 is 13 residues long. The DNA of the CDR3 is TGTGCCACTCCGGGACAGGGGGCCGGGGAGCTGTTTTTT. It codes for CATPGQGAGELFF.

The rearrangement joins TRBV5-4 to TRBJ2-1, with 7 positions matching TRBD2. Trimming cost V 1 base and J 7 bases; bases outside gene matches: 2. CDR1 is SGHNT, CDR2 YYREEE, per germline (reference sequence). The CDR3 consists of 13 residues. This CDR3 is CASSLYGGNEQFF. CDR3 nucleotides: TGTGCCAGCAGCTTGTACGGGGGGAATGAGCAGTTCTTC.

This clone came up once. This chain links TRBV5-3 with TRBJ2-7, with TRBD2 matching 8 bases. TRBV5-3 is an open reading frame whose function is uncertain. The CDR3 sequence is 15 residues long. The junction had 7 bases not matched to a gene; V was cut back by 3 bases and J by 2 bases. For the CDR3, the DNA is TGTGCCAGAAGCTGCCCAGCGGGAGACACCTACGAGCAGTACTTC. Translation gives CARSCPAGDTYEQYF.

This clone was recorded a few times. This chain links TRBV2 with TRBJ1-3; 9 nucleotides line up with TRBD1. The length of the CDR3 is 13 residues. The V gene end was trimmed by 8 bases and the J gene end by 2 bases; junction bases not matched to a gene: 1. In germline, CDR1 is SNHLY, CDR2 FYNNEI. The CDR3 DNA is TGTGCCAGCGGACAGGGGCCTGGAAACACCATATATTTT. Translated, it gives CASGQGPGNTIYF.

V is TRBV5-8 and J is TRBJ1-1, with D perhaps TRBD1 (5 bases). Looked up from germline, CDR1 is SGHTS and CDR2 is YDEGEE. V was shortened by 1 base and J by 0 bases, with 16 bases between the two germline ends. The CDR3 extends over 17 amino acids. CDR3 sequence reads: CASSLRGARTMNTEAFF. The CDR3 DNA follows: TGTGCCAGCAGCTTGCGCGGGGCCAGGACAATGAACACTGAAGCTTTCTTT.

The J gene is TRBJ1-4, the V gene TRBV20-1; D gene uncertain. The germline CDR1 and CDR2 sequences are DFQATT and SNEGSKA (reference sequence). The CDR3 runs to 11 residues. Trimming removed 6 bases from V and 5 bases from J, with 7 bases in between. CDR3 in DNA: TGCAGTGCCCCAGAAAATGAAAAACTGTTTTTT. This sequence encodes CSAPENEKLFF.

The chain employs TRBV12-3 or TRBV12-4 and TRBJ1-1; 7 bases line up with TRBD1. This CDR3 comprises 13 residues. Trimming took 5 bases from V and 7 from J; bases not matched to a gene: 7. CDR3 loop: CASSTIQGVEAFF. The CDR3 nucleotides are TGTGCCAGCAGTACAATCCAGGGGGTTGAAGCTTTCTTT.

The chain links TRBV29-1 to TRBJ2-4, with a tentative D call TRBD2 (6 bases). Trimming left V 0 bases short and J 0 bases short, with 12 bases between. The CDR3 covers 16 residues. In germline, CDR1 is SQVTM, CDR2 ANQGSEA. The CDR3 sequence: CSVEDRGRGAKNIQYF. The CDR3 bases are TGCAGCGTTGAAGATCGAGGGCGGGGAGCCAAAAACATTCAGTACTTC.

The rearrangement uses TRBV5-1 and TRBJ1-1, with 8 bases fitting TRBD1. The J segment lost 0 bases and the V segment lost 2 bases, leaving 3 bases of the junction unmatched. This CDR3 comprises 15 residues. Germline V lookup: CDR1 SGHRS, CDR2 YFSETQ. Here the CDR3 DNA reads TGCGCCAGCAGCTTTACAGGGGGAGTGAACACTGAAGCTTTCTTT. Protein sequence: CASSFTGGVNTEAFF.

The genes are TRBV18 and TRBJ1-2, with TRBD1 matching 9 bases. The CDR3 length is 13 residues. After removal of 5 bases from V and 10 bases from J, the junction contained 8 bases not matched to a gene. The germline gives CDR1 KGHSH, CDR2 LQKENI. The CDR3: CASSEDRGMDYTF. As DNA, the CDR3 is TGTGCCAGCTCAGAAGACAGGGGGATGGACTACACCTTC.